One and the same sample provided the 2 T cell receptor beta chains below, sequenced in a study of HIV-infected children after antiretroviral therapy interruption. The TCR library was built from RNA with a 3' RACE protocol and unique molecular identifiers. TCRdb itself ran the 3' RACE reads through MiXCR, one entry per CDR3 protein. The repertoire holds about 37,000 distinct CDR3 sequences, with around 7% as singletons. Treatment denoted: PENTA 11 planned treatment interruption arm or continuous ART arm. The sample consisted of CD45RA+ CD4+ T cells from PBMCs, pooled from several time points, taken from a donor given antiretroviral therapy, either interrupted or continuous. Subset defined: naive CD4+ CD45RA+ CD45RO- T cells. These receptor sequences come from a pool of human donors with HIV.

The CDR3: CATSDLSLENTGELFF. CDR3 bases: TGTGCCACCAGTGATCTGTCACTCGAGAACACCGGGGAGCTGTTTTTT. This rearrangement joins TRBV24-1 to TRBJ2-2; D remains unclear. The CDR3 is 16 amino acids. Germline-derived CDR1 and CDR2 are KGHDR and SFDVKD. V gave up 3 bases and J gave up 1 base, with 11 bases separating them.

This clonotype is medium-sized. The junction shows a germline mismatch at one end, possibly a read error. This sequence joins TRBV23-1 and TRBJ2-7; D is unresolved. TRBV23-1 falls under the ORF class, with uncertain function. The CDR3 runs to 10 residues. The CDR3 spells CASSLGEQYF. CDR3 in DNA: TGTGCCAGCAGTCTGGGTGAACAGTACTTC.